One sample yielded the 21 T cell receptor beta chains listed below, sequenced in a study of CD8+CD57+ T cells in acquired aplastic anemia. Genomic DNA was employed as the template in profiling TCR beta VDJ and CDR3. MiXCR was run by TCRdb on the reads, yielding one entry per CDR3 protein. The sample includes 100,000 to 150,000 distinct CDR3 sequences, around two fifths seen only once; the top ten take roughly 8.9%. The source material was sorted CD4+, CD8+, or CD8+CD57+ T cells (not recorded which) from PBMCs. These receptors were taken from a human donor in good health, serving as a control.

This clonotype was found many times. The chain links TRBV6-5 to TRBJ2-3; no reliable D call. V lost 4 bases and J lost 4, with 6 bases in between. Germline-derived CDR1 and CDR2 are MNHEY and SVGAGI. CDR3 length: 12 residues. CDR3 sequence (DNA): TGTGCCAGCAGTTCCCTGGCAGATACGCAGTATTTT. It specifies CASSSLADTQYF.

This clonotype was counted at least ten times. V usage is TRBV12-3 or TRBV12-4 and J usage is TRBJ1-5, with D perhaps matching TRBD1 (6 bases). V gave up 6 bases and J gave up 3 bases, with 18 bases separating them. The CDR3 is 16 amino acids. The CDR3 reads CASRPPQGGTNQPQHF. The DNA for the CDR3 is TGTGCCAGCAGACCCCCACAGGGTGGGACCAATCAGCCCCAGCATTTT.

This rearrangement joins TRBV7-2 to TRBJ2-1; a weak D match, TRBD2 (5 bases). The V end lost 4 bases, the J end lost 10 bases, and 11 bases lay between the germline ends. The CDR3 has 12 residues. The V gene's germline CDR1 is SGHTA and CDR2 FQGNSA. The DNA for the CDR3 is TGTGCCAGCAGCTCCCCTCCGGGGGAGCAGTTCTTC. This gives the protein CASSSPPGEQFF.

This chain's CDR3 is CASSLTGTAHYEQYF. The CDR3 bases are TGTGCCAGCAGCTTGACCGGGACAGCACACTACGAGCAGTACTTC. V is TRBV7-9 and J is TRBJ2-7, with TRBD1 identical over 7 bases. In germline, CDR1 is SEHNR, CDR2 FQNEAQ (reference sequence). The CDR3 is made up of 15 amino acids. Trimming removed 3 bases from V and 3 bases from J; junction bases left unmatched: 8.

A remark on this clonotype: Mismatch with germline at one junction end may stem from a read error. V gene TRBV14 combines with J gene TRBJ2-2; TRBD2 agrees at 12 bases. The germline gives CDR1 SGHDN, CDR2 FVKESK. This CDR3 contains 16 residues. The CDR3 coding sequence is TGTGCCAGCAGCCCTAGCGGGAGGGCGGGCACCGGGGAGCCGTTTTTT. Protein sequence: CASSPSGRAGTGEPFF.

Comments on this clonotype: This clone may be a read error of a much larger clone one base away. The chain joins TRBV5-6 to TRBJ2-5; 7 positions match TRBD2. The CDR3 consists of 13 residues. Germline loops: CDR1 SGHDT, CDR2 YYEEEE. The CDR3 reads CASNLAGAETQYF. The CDR3 DNA follows: TGTGCCAGCAACTTGGCGGGAGCGGAGACCCAGTACTTC.

The chain couples TRBV9 to TRBJ1-6, with D possibly being TRBD1 (6 bases). The CDR3 sequence is 15 residues long. The germline V gene has CDR1 SGDLS and CDR2 YYNGEE. V dropped 2 bases and J dropped 6 bases, with 12 bases sitting between them. The CDR3 bases are TGTGCCAGCAGCGTGACAGGAAATAGTAATTCACCCCTCCACTTT. Protein product: CASSVTGNSNSPLHF.

The chain carries TRBV20-1 and TRBJ1-1; possibly TRBD1 for D (5 bases). V dropped 6 bases and J dropped 7 bases, with 15 bases sitting between them. This CDR3 region has 12 residues. From germline, CDR1 is DFQATT and CDR2 SNEGSKA (reference sequence). CDR3 residues: CSAPGAGIEAFF. CDR3 coding DNA: TGCAGTGCCCCCGGTGCAGGGATTGAAGCTTTCTTT.

As concerns this clonotype: A much more abundant neighbour one base away suggests this may be a read error. This chain uses TRBV3-1 with TRBJ2-1, with D unresolved. V lost 0 bases and J lost 7, with 7 bases in between. The CDR3 length is 13 residues. From germline, CDR1 is LGHDT and CDR2 YNNKEL (reference sequence). This CDR3 reads CASSQDLRNEQFF. In DNA form, the CDR3 reads TGTGCCAGCAGCCAAGATCTCCGTAATGAGCAGTTCTTC.

This clonotype was seen ten or more times. CDR3 amino acids: CATTGPGQAQDGELFF. The CDR3 region has the DNA TGTGCCACCACAGGACCGGGACAGGCACAAGACGGGGAGCTGTTTTTT. V gene TRBV24-1 combines with J gene TRBJ2-2; 8 bases map to TRBD1. CDR3 length equals 16 residues. V was pared by 8 bases and J by 7 bases, with 14 bases of the junction left unmatched. CDR1 is KGHDR, CDR2 SFDVKD, per germline.

V is TRBV2 and J is TRBJ1-2; 10 bases align to TRBD1. The CDR3 loop spans 14 amino acids. J gave up 4 bases and V 5 bases, and 4 bases lay outside the gene matches. CDR1 is SNHLY, CDR2 FYNNEI, per germline. CDR3 nucleotide sequence: TGTGCCAGCAGTTTTGGACAGGGGGGCTATGGCTACACCTTC. It translates to CASSFGQGGYGYTF. Based on the CDR3 plus reference TRBV2 and TRBJ1-2, the full variable domain is EPEVTQTPSHQVTQMGQEVILRCVPISNHLYFYWYRQILGQKVEFLVSFYNNEISEKSEIFDDQFSVERPDGSNFTLKIRSTKLEDSAMYFCASSFGQGGYGYTFGSGTRLTVV.

The table lists this clonotype with many counts. The rearrangement links TRBV12-3 or TRBV12-4 to TRBJ1-4, with D perhaps TRBD1 (5 bases). V was clipped by 6 bases and J by 3 bases, with 14 bases between them. The CDR3 length is 15 residues. The CDR3 DNA reads TGTGCCAGCAGCATACATCAGGGAGCTAATGAAAAACTGTTTTTT. It codes for CASSIHQGANEKLFF.

Remarks on this clonotype: A much larger clone lies one base from this, so it may be a read error. This chain links TRBV20-1 with TRBJ2-2, with D maybe TRBD2 (5 bases). CDR1 is DFQATT and CDR2 is SNEGSKA in the germline V gene (reference sequence). The CDR3 has 11 residues. CDR3 DNA sequence: TGCAGTGCTGGTTTTTTCGGGGAGCTGCTTTTT. It is translated as CSAGFFGELLF.

This clonotype was counted ten times or more. The V and J genes are TRBV12-3 or TRBV12-4 and TRBJ2-3; unclear D gene. The CDR3 is made up of 12 amino acids. V lost 1 base, J lost 5 bases, and 4 bases lay in between. This CDR3 is CASSLGRDTQYF. For the CDR3, the DNA is TGTGCCAGCAGTTTAGGTCGAGATACGCAGTATTTT.

The chain carries TRBV6-1 and TRBJ1-1; D remains unclear. Trimming stripped 3 bases from V and 1 base from J, with 12 bases between. This CDR3 has 15 residues. Germline loops: CDR1 MNHNS, CDR2 SASEGT. CDR3 coding DNA: TGTGCCAGCAGTGATGGTTGGCAGAGGAACACTGAAGCTTTCTTT. Its translation: CASSDGWQRNTEAFF.

The chain couples TRBV25-1 to TRBJ2-7; D is tentatively TRBD1 or TRBD2 (7 bases each). The CDR3 has 13 residues. CDR1 MGHDK and CDR2 SYGVNS come from the germline V gene. The CDR3 nucleotides read TGTGCTAGGCAGGGGGAGGGCCCCTACGAGCAGTACTTC. Translation gives CARQGEGPYEQYF.

V is TRBV11-1 and J is TRBJ1-2; 9 nucleotides line up with TRBD1. With 4 bases clipped from V and 0 bases from J, the junction kept 6 bases outside the gene matches. CDR1 and CDR2 from the germline V gene are SGHAT and FQDESV (reference sequence). CDR3 length: 16 amino acids. CDR3 nucleotides: TGTGCCAGCAGCTACGGGACAGGGTCGTCTAACTATGGCTACACCTTC. Translated: CASSYGTGSSNYGYTF.

This chain joins TRBV30 and TRBJ1-3; the D is unclear. The germline gives CDR1 GTSNPN, CDR2 SVGIG (reference sequence). This CDR3 region has 15 residues. Trimming took off 0 bases at V and 2 bases at J, with 11 bases between the two ends. CDR3 residues: CAWSVLPPPGNTIYF. In nucleotides, the CDR3 is TGTGCCTGGAGTGTACTCCCACCCCCTGGAAACACCATATATTTT.

The table lists this clonotype with many counts. The rearrangement links TRBV7-9 to TRBJ1-2, with 7 bases lining up with TRBD1. This CDR3 is built from 13 residues. The V gene's germline CDR1 is SEHNR and CDR2 FQNEAQ (reference sequence). Trimming removed 5 bases from V and 6 bases from J; junction bases left unmatched: 6. CDR3 amino acids: CASSLGQAHGYTF. CDR3 coding DNA: TGTGCCAGCAGCCTAGGACAGGCTCATGGCTACACCTTC.

This chain connects TRBV9 to TRBJ2-5; the match to TRBD1 covers 10 bases. After removal of 4 bases from V and 7 bases from J, the junction contained 13 bases not matched to a gene. The V gene's germline CDR1 is SGDLS and CDR2 YYNGEE. CDR3 size: 16 residues. This CDR3 is CASSPGTGATGWTQYF. In DNA, the CDR3 is TGTGCCAGCAGCCCAGGGACAGGGGCCACCGGTTGGACCCAGTACTTC.

This rearrangement joins TRBV6-2 or TRBV6-3 to TRBJ2-3, with TRBD2 matching 11 bases. The ends lost 1 base at V and 3 bases at J; junction bases unmatched: 3. Germline assignment: CDR1 MNHEY and CDR2 SVGEGT. This CDR3 is 16 amino acids long. Here the CDR3 reads CASSYLAGGPTDTQYF. CDR3 in DNA: TGTGCCAGCAGTTACTTAGCGGGGGGGCCTACAGATACGCAGTATTTT.